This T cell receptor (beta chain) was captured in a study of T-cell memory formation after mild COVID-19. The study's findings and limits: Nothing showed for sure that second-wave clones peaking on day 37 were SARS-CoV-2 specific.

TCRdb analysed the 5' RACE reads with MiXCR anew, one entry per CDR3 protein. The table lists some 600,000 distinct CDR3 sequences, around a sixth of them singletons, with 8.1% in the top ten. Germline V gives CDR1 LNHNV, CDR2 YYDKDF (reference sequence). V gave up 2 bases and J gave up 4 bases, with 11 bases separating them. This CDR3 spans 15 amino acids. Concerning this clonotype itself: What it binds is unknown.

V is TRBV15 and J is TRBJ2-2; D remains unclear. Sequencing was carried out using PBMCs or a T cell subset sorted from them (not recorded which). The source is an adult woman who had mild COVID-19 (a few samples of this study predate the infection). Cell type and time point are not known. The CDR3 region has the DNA TGTGCCACCAGCAGAAAAGACATATCCACCGGGGAGCTGTTTTTT. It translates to CATSRKDISTGELFF.